Listed here is a single T cell receptor (beta chain). The antigen is undetermined. The protocol was immunoSEQ multiplex PCR, while the TCRdb copy is restricted to in-frame clones and leaves out a portion. This table has tens of thousands of clones, 65% to 90% appearing once. Germline V gene lookup returns CDR1 SGHTA and CDR2 FQGNSA. The CDR3 totals 12 residues. V dropped 5 bases and J dropped 14; count of bases not matched to a gene: 9. This sample was included in a study of OX40 agonist ivuxolimab in advanced cancers. About the research overall: A mean age of around 63 years, range 23 to 79, was recorded, and approximately 85% were male. Having had anti-PD-1, anti-PD-L1 or anti-CTLA-4 therapy before was allowed, and over 35% had some.

Study findings and constraints: The average count of expanded clones was higher among CD8+ T cells than among CD4+.

Material: CD4+ or CD8+ T cells sorted from blood, obtained in a trial of the OX40 agonist ivuxolimab. The chain combines TRBV7-2 with TRBJ2-3; 8 bases are a match to TRBD1. The source of this sequence is an adult with an advanced solid tumor such as melanoma, head and neck, liver or kidney cancer. CDR3: CASSGYRGNLYF. CDR3 DNA: TGTGCCAGCAGCGGCTACAGGGGGAACCTGTATTTT.